This T cell receptor beta chain was recorded in a study of control samples from healthy donors and cancer patients. The repertoire was sequenced with immunoSEQ multiplex PCR; TCRdb's copy has only in-frame clones and lacks some. The repertoire includes about 52,000 clones, 90% to 95% of them detected once, and 2.4% sits in the top ten. Germline assignment: CDR1 SEHNR and CDR2 FQNEAQ (reference sequence). Germline trimming cut 5 bases from V and 3 bases from J; bases unmatched to any gene: 4. This CDR3 has 15 residues. This clone has only a few counts. The clonotype comes from a man aged 25-40 years in good health. This chain uses TRBV7-9 with TRBJ2-1; 10 nucleotides agree with TRBD2. The source material was blood. Here the CDR3 DNA reads TGTGCCAGCAGCCTGACTAGCGGGTACTACAATGAGCAGTTCTTC. As protein: CASSLTSGYYNEQFF.